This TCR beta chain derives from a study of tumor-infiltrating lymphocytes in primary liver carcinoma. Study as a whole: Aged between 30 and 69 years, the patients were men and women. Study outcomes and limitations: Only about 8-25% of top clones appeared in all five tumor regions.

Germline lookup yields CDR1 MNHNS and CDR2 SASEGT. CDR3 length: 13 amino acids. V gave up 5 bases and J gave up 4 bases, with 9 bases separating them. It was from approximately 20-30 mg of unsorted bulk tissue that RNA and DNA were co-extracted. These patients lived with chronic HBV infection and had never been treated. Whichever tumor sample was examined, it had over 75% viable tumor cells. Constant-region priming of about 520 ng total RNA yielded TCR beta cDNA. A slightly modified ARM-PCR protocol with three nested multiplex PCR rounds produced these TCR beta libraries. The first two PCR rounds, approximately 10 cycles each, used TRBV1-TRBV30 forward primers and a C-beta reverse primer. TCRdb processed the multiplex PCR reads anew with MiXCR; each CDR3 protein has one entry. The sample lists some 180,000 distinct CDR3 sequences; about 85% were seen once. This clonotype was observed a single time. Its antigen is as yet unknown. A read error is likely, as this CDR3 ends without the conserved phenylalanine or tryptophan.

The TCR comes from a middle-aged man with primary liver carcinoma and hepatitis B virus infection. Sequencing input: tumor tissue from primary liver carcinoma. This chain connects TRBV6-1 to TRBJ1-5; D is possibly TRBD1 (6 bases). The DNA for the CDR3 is TGTGCCAGCAGTCCCGACAGGAATCAGCCCCAGCATATT. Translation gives CASSPDRNQPQHI.